The entry that follows covers one TCR beta chain sequence. This specimen comes from a study of blood T cell repertoires in COVID-19. About the research overall: Acute and convalescent COVID-19 samples came from the United States, Italy and Spain. Sample material is recorded as cDNA or gDNA derived from T cells, B-cell-depleted T cells, or PBMCs.

This CDR3 has 13 amino acids. Germline CDR1 MDHEN, CDR2 SYDVKM. Trimming cost V 5 bases and J 0 bases; bases outside gene matches: 0. Per the authors' pipeline: Estimation of nucleated cell counts was performed using reference gene primer amplification. Generated by immunoSEQ multiplex PCR, the TCRdb table keeps only in-frame clones and is missing some. The V and J calls and the clone size are those of that table, but D and trimming were determined from the DNA. The repertoire holds 150,000 to 200,000 clones, with 70% to 90% as singletons. This TCR came from a middle-aged man with active or convalescent COVID-19. Sequences were obtained from peripheral blood. This rearrangement joins TRBV28 to TRBJ2-7; 8 bases line up with TRBD1. The CDR3 DNA is TGTGCCAGCAGTCAGGGGGCCTCCTACGAGCAGTACTTC. This encodes CASSQGASYEQYF.